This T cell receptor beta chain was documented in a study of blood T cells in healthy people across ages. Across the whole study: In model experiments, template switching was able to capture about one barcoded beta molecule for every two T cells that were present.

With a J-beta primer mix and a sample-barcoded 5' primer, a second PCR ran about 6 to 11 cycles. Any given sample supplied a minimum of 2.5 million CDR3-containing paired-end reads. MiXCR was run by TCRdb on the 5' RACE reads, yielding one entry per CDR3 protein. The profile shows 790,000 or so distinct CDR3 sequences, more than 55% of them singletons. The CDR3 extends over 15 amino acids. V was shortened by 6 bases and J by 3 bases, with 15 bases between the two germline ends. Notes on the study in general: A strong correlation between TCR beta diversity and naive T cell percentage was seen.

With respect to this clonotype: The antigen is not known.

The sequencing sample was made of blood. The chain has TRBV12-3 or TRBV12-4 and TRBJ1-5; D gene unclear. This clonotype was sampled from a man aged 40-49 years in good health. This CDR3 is CASSPGTRANQPQHF. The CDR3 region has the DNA TGTGCCAGCAGCCCGGGAACAAGGGCCAATCAGCCCCAGCATTTT.